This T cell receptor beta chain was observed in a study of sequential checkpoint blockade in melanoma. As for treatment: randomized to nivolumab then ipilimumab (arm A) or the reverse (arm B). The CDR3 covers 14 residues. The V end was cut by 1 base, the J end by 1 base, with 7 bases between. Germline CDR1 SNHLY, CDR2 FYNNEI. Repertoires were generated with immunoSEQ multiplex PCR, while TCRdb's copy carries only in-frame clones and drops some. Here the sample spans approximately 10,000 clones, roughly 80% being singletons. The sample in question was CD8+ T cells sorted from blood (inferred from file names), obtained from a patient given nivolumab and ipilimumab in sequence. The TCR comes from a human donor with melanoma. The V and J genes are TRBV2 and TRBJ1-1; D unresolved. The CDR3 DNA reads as TGTGCCAGCAGTGAAGTCGCAGGGAACACTGAAGCTTTCTTT. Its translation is CASSEVAGNTEAFF.